This T cell receptor beta chain is from a study of blood T cell repertoires in COVID-19. About the study: Samples representing acute and convalescent COVID-19 were sourced from the United States, Italy and Spain. PBMCs, B-cell-depleted T cells, or T cells provided the cDNA or gDNA that made up the material.

Source study methods: Researchers report that nucleated cell counts were estimated from reference gene primer amplification. The protocol was immunoSEQ multiplex PCR, while the TCRdb copy is restricted to in-frame clones and leaves out a portion. The V and J calls and clone size come from that table; D and trimming were worked out from the DNA. The table shows under 150,000 clones, with around 87% occurring only once. Sample: peripheral blood. This clonotype originated in a woman aged 60 to 75 with active COVID-19.

The CDR3 DNA reads as TGCGCCAGCAGCCAACAGGGGACAGATACGCAGTATTTT. This codes for CASSQQGTDTQYF. The chain is built from TRBV4-1 and TRBJ2-3, with D possibly TRBD1 on 6 matching bases. Germline CDR1 and CDR2: MGHRA and YSYEKL. The germline V and J ends were trimmed by 2 bases and 3 bases, with 6 bases remaining between them. This CDR3 region has 13 residues.